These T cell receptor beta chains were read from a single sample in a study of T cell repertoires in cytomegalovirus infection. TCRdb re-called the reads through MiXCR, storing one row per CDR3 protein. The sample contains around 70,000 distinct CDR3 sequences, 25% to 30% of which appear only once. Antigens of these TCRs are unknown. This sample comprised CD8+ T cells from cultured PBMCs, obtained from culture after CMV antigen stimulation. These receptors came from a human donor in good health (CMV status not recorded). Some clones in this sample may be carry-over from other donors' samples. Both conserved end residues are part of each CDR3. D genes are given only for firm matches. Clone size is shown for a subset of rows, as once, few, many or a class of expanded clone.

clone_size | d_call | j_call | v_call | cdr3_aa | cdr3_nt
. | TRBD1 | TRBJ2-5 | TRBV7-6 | CASRPGQGLETQYF | TGTGCCAGCAGGCCGGGACAGGGGTTAGAGACCCAGTACTTC
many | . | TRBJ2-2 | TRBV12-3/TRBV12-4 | CASSPTGNTGELFF | TGTGCCAGCAGTCCCACGGGAAACACCGGGGAGCTGTTTTTT
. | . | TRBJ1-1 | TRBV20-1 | CSASPPGRTEAFF | TGCAGTGCTAGTCCTCCGGGGAGGACTGAAGCTTTCTTT
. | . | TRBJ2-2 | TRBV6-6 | CARRRDDTGELFF | TGTGCCAGGAGAAGGGACGACACCGGGGAGCTGTTTTTT
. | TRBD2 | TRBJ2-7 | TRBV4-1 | CASSQDIGAGGIYEQYF | TGCGCCAGCAGCCAAGATATTGGAGCGGGAGGGATCTACGAGCAGTACTTC
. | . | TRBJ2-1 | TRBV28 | CASSLQNNEQFF | TGTGCCAGCAGTTTACAGAACAATGAGCAGTTCTTC
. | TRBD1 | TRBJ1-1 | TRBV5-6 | CASSLVDRGNTEAFF | TGTGCCAGCAGCTTGGTGGACAGGGGGAACACTGAAGCTTTCTTT
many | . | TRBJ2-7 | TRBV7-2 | CASSFLGSYEQYF | TGTGCCAGCAGCTTTCTGGGCTCCTACGAGCAGTACTTC
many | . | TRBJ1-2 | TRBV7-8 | CASSLAGSRGYGYTF | TGTGCCAGCAGCTTAGCGGGGTCTCGAGGCTATGGCTACACCTTC
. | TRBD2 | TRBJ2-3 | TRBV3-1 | CASSQGASGRAYTQYF | TGTGCCAGCAGCCAAGGCGCTAGCGGGAGGGCCTATACGCAGTATTTT
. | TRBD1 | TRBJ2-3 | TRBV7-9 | CASSPPGQGSDTQYF | TGTGCCAGCAGCCCCCCCGGACAGGGGTCTGATACGCAGTATTTT
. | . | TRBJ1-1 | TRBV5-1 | CASSGRGRTNTEAFF | TGCGCCAGCAGCGGGCGAGGGAGAACGAACACTGAAGCTTTCTTT
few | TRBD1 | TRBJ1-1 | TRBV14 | CASSRTGAPMNTEAFF | TGTGCCAGCAGCCGAACAGGGGCGCCGATGAACACTGAAGCTTTCTTT
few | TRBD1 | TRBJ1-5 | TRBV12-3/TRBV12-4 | CASSPGTGGVRQPQHF | TGTGCCAGCAGTCCCGGGACAGGGGGCGTCCGTCAGCCCCAGCATTTT
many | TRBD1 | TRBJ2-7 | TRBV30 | CAWRQGAYEQYF | TGTGCCTGGCGACAGGGAGCCTACGAGCAGTACTTC
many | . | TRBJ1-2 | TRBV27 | CASSLSAGGAGGYTF | TGTGCCAGCAGTTTATCGGCCGGGGGGGCTGGAGGCTACACCTTC
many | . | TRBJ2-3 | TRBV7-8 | CASRPRDSRTDTQYF | TGTGCCAGCAGGCCACGGGACTCCAGAACAGATACGCAGTATTTT
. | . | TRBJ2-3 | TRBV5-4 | CASSFRSGAYSTDTQYF | TGTGCCAGCAGCTTCCGGAGTGGAGCCTATAGCACAGATACGCAGTATTTT
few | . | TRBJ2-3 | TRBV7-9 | CASSLEAGTTDTQYF | TGTGCCAGCAGCTTAGAAGCGGGTACCACAGATACGCAGTATTTT
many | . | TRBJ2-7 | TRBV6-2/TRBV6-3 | CASSPLASEQYF | TGTGCCAGCAGCCCGTTAGCCTCCGAGCAGTACTTC
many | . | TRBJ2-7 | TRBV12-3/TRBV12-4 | CASSLVTYEQYF | TGTGCCAGCAGCCTCGTAACCTACGAGCAGTACTTC
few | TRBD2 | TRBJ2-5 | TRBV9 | CASSERPGLAGGRETQYF | TGTGCCAGCAGCGAACGTCCGGGACTAGCGGGAGGTCGAGAGACCCAGTACTTC
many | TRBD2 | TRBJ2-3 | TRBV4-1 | CASSHGLAGGPDTQYF | TGCGCCAGCAGCCATGGACTAGCGGGGGGCCCAGATACGCAGTATTTT
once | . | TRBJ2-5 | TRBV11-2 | CASSSRTANQETQYF | TGTGCCAGCAGCTCCCGGACAGCGAACCAAGAGACCCAGTACTTC
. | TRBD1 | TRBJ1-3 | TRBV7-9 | CASSLPLDRVDTIYF | TGTGCCAGCAGCTTACCTCTTGACAGGGTTGACACCATATATTTT
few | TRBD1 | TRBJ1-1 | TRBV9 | CASSPWDRLNTEAFF | TGTGCCAGCAGCCCCTGGGACAGGCTGAACACTGAAGCTTTCTTT
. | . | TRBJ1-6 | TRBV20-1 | CSARERGGGGPLHF | TGCAGTGCTAGAGAGAGAGGTGGGGGTGGTCCCCTCCACTTT
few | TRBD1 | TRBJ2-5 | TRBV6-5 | CASSYTTGQETQYF | TGTGCCAGCAGTTATACGACAGGGCAAGAGACCCAGTACTTC
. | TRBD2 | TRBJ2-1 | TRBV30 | CAWSAGGGSYNEQFF | TGTGCCTGGAGCGCGGGGGGGGGCTCCTACAATGAGCAGTTCTTC
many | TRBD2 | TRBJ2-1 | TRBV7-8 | CASSPSGGRAGSSYNEQFF | TGTGCCAGCAGCCCAAGCGGGGGCAGAGCGGGAAGCTCCTACAATGAGCAGTTCTTC
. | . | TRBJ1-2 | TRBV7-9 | CASSLAGDRDGYTF | TGTGCCAGCAGCTTAGCAGGGGACCGCGATGGCTACACCTTC
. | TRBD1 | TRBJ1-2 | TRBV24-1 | CATSDGQADYYTF | TGTGCCACCAGTGACGGACAGGCGGATTACTACACCTTC